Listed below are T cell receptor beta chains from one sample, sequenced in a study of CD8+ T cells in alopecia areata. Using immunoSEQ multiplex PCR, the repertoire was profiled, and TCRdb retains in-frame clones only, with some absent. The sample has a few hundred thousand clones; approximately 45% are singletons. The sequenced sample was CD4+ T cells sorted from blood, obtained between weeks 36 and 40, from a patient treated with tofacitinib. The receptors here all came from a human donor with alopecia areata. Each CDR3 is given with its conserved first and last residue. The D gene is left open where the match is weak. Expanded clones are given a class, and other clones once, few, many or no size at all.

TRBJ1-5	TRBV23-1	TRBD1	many	TGCGCCAGCAGTCAAGCTCCCGGGACAGGGGGCAGTCAGCCCCAGCATTTT	CASSQAPGTGGSQPQHF
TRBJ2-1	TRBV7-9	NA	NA	TGTGCCAGCACCCACATCGAGGGCTCCCTTAATGAGCAGTTCTTC	CASTHIEGSLNEQFF
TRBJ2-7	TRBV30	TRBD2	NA	TGTGCCTGGAGTGTATGGTCGGCCCCTAGCGGGAGTCTGTCCTACGAGCAGTACTTC	CAWSVWSAPSGSLSYEQYF
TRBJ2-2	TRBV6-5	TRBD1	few	TGTGCCAGCAGTTACGTGCGGACAGGGGTCGGCGGGGAGCTGTTTTTT	CASSYVRTGVGGELFF
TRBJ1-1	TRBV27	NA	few	TGTGCCAGCAGTTTAGTTGGAGGGGCTGAAGCTTTCTTT	CASSLVGGAEAFF
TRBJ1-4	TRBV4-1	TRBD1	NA	TGCGCCAGCGGGAGGACAGGGGGCGAAAAACTGTTTTTT	CASGRTGGEKLFF
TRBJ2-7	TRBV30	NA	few	TGTGCCTGGACAAGCGGAGGGAGTTTCTACGAGCAGTACTTC	CAWTSGGSFYEQYF
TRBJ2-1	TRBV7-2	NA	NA	TGTGCCAGCAGCTTAGATGCGCCGACTTGGAAACCCTACAATGAGCAGTTCTTC	CASSLDAPTWKPYNEQFF
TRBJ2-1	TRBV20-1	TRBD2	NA	TGCAGTGCTAGGACGGGGGGGCAGTTCTTC	CSARTGGQFF
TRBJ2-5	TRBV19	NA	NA	TGTGCCAGTAGTACAGAGGGGACCCAGTACTTC	CASSTEGTQYF
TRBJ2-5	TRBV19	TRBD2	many	TGTGCCAGTAATGCGGGGGGATCACAAGAGACCCAGTACTTC	CASNAGGSQETQYF
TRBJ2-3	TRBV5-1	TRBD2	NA	TGCGCCAGCAGAGGGCTAGCGGGAACGCTGCCTACGCAGTATTTT	CASRGLAGTLPTQYF
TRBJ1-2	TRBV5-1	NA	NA	TGCGCCAGCAGCTTGGAGGTCAACTATGGCTACACCTTC	CASSLEVNYGYTF
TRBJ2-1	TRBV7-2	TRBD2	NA	TGTGCCAGCAGCTTAGCTAGCGGGAGGGCCTCCGGTGAGCAGTTCTTC	CASSLASGRASGEQFF
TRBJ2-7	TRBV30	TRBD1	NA	TGTGCCTCCCGTCTCCGGGACAGCCCCTACGAGCAGTACTTC	CASRLRDSPYEQYF
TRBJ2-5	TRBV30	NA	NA	TGTGCCTGGAACATCGGAGAGACCCAGTACTTC	CAWNIGETQYF
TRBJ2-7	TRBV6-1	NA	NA	TGTGCCAGCAGTGAAGTGGGGTCTATCTCCTACGAGCAGTACTTC	CASSEVGSISYEQYF
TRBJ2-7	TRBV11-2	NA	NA	TGTGCCAGCAGCCTGGGACCGCGGCTCTACGAGCAGTACTTC	CASSLGPRLYEQYF
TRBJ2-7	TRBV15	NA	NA	TGTGCCACCAGCAGAACACAGGGATACGAGCAGTACTTC	CATSRTQGYEQYF
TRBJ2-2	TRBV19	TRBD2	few	TGTGCCAGTAGTATAGAGACTAGCGGGAGTGCTTCCGGGGAGCTGTTTTTT	CASSIETSGSASGELFF
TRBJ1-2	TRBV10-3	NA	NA	TGTGCCATCAGAGTACAGTCGGGCTATGGCTACACCTTC	CAIRVQSGYGYTF
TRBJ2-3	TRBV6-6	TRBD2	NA	TGTGCCAGCAGTGCCACGGGCGGGAGGGCTGCAGATACGCAGTATTTT	CASSATGGRAADTQYF
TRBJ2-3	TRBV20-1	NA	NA	TGCAGTGCTGGCTTAGATACGCAGTATTTT	CSAGLDTQYF
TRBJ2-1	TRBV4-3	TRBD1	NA	TGCGCCAGCACCCGGGACAGGGGTAACAATGAGCAGTTCTTC	CASTRDRGNNEQFF
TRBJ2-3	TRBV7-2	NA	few	TGTGCCAGCAGTCGGGCCGGAGATACGCAGTATTTT	CASSRAGDTQYF
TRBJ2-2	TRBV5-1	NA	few	TGCGCCAGCACCCAACTCGGGGGCGTGTACACCGGGGAGCTGTTTTTT	CASTQLGGVYTGELFF
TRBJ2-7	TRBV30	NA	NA	TGTGCCTGGAAGGCTTCGTACGAGCAGTACTTC	CAWKASYEQYF
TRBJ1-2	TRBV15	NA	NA	TGTGCCACCAGCAGAGGGGAGGGGGTCTATGGCTACACCTTC	CATSRGEGVYGYTF
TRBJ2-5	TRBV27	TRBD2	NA	TGTGCCAGCAGTTTAGGGAGGGGTCGCGAGACCCAGTACTTC	CASSLGRGRETQYF
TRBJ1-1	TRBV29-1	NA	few	TGCAGCGTTGAAAGGACAATTAGGGCTGAAGCTTTCTTT	CSVERTIRAEAFF
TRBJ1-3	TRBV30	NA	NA	TGTGCCTGGAGTGTACAACGAGTAAACACCATATATTTT	CAWSVQRVNTIYF
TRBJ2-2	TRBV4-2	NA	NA	TGTGCCAGCAGCCGTGAGGACCTTAACACCGGGGAGCTGTTTTTT	CASSREDLNTGELFF
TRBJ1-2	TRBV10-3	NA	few	TGTGCCATCAGTGAGTCGAACCTCTATGGCTACACCTTC	CAISESNLYGYTF
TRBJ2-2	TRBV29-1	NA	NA	TGCAGCGTTGAAGTTCAATACACCGGGGAGCTGTTTTTT	CSVEVQYTGELFF
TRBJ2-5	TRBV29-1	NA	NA	TGCAGCGTTCAAGGGCCGGAGACCCAGTACTTC	CSVQGPETQYF
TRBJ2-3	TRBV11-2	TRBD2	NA	TGTGCCAGTGCCCGAGCGGGAGGGGGAATAACGCAGTATTTT	CASARAGGGITQYF
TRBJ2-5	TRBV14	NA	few	TGTGCCAGCAGCCAAGGCGCGGCAGGGGTGGAGACCCAGTACTTC	CASSQGAAGVETQYF
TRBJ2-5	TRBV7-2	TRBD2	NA	TGTGCCAGCAGCTTAGGGCTAGCGGAGGCTGGAGAGACCCAGTACTTC	CASSLGLAEAGETQYF
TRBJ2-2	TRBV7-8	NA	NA	TGTGCCAGCAGCTTAAGTTTTGGGGGTGGCACCGGGGAGCTGTTTTTT	CASSLSFGGGTGELFF
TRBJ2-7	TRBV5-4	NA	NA	TGTGCCAGCAGCTCGGGGAATTCGTTTTACGAGCAGTACTTC	CASSSGNSFYEQYF
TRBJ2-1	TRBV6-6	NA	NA	TGTGCCAGCAGTTTGACGGCGGTCTCGCATGAGCAGTTCTTC	CASSLTAVSHEQFF
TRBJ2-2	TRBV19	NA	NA	TGTGCCAGTAGTAGGGCAGCTACGAACACCGGGGAGCTGTTTTTT	CASSRAATNTGELFF
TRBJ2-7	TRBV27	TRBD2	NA	TGTGCCAGCACCCCATCCTCGACTAGCGGGAGCTACGAGCAGTACTTC	CASTPSSTSGSYEQYF
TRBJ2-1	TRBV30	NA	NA	TGTGCCTGGAGTGCCCTAGGAGGTGTTGATGAGCAGTTCTTC	CAWSALGGVDEQFF
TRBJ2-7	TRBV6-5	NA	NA	TGTGTCTCCGTGCGGGATATATACGAGCAGTACTTC	CVSVRDIYEQYF
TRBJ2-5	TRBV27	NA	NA	TGTGCCAGCAGTTTGGACGGACAAGAGACCCAGTACTTC	CASSLDGQETQYF
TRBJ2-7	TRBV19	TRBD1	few	TGTGCCAGTAGTCGATCCGGGACAGGGAATTCCTACGAGCAGTACTTC	CASSRSGTGNSYEQYF
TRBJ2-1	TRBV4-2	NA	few	TGTGCCAGCAGCCCCGTAAAGTCCGGGAGCTCCTACAATGAGCAGTTCTTC	CASSPVKSGSSYNEQFF
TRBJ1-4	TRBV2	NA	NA	TGTGCCAGCAGGAACGACAAGCCTGCAACTAATGAAAAACTGTTTTTT	CASRNDKPATNEKLFF
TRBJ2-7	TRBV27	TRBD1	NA	TGTGCCAGCAGTTTAATGGGACAGACCTACGAGCAGTACTTC	CASSLMGQTYEQYF
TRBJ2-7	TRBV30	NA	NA	TGTGCCTGGAGCCAAGGCAGGGGCTGGCACGAGCAGTACTTC	CAWSQGRGWHEQYF
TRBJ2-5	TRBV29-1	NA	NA	TGCAGCGTTGTAGGGGTGGAAGAGACCCAGTACTTC	CSVVGVEETQYF
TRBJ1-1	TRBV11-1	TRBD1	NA	TGTGCCAGCAGCTTACGAACAGGGGGAAACACTGAAGCTTTCTTT	CASSLRTGGNTEAFF
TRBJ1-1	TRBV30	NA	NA	TGTGCCTGGAGTCCCCGAGACACTGAAGCTTTCTTT	CAWSPRDTEAFF
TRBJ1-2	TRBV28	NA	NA	TGTGCCATTAAGGATCTCTATGGCTACACCTTC	CAIKDLYGYTF
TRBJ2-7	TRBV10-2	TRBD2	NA	TGCGCCAGCAGTGAACCAGGACTAGCGGCCTACGAGCAGTACTTC	CASSEPGLAAYEQYF
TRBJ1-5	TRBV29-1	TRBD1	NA	TGCAGCGTCTCCGGGACAGGGACTCATCAGCCCCAGCATTTT	CSVSGTGTHQPQHF